This T cell receptor beta chain was retrieved from a study of T cells in localized non-small cell lung cancer. V was cut by 4 bases and J by 4 bases, with 17 bases left in between. CDR1 and CDR2 from the germline V gene are MDHEN and SYDVKM. The CDR3 is made up of 16 amino acids. Comment on this clone: Its antigen is currently unknown.

Assay: immunoSEQ multiplex PCR; the TCRdb copy retains only in-frame clones and omits some. The sample consists of approximately 30,000 clones, approximately 90% of them appearing once. Study-wide results and caveats: In adjacent lung appeared a median around 59 of the top 100 tumor clones. Multi-region tumor sequencing was not done, so intratumor heterogeneity could not be excluded.

The clonotype was recovered from a man aged 35 to 70 with stage III lung adenocarcinoma. The sample here was peripheral blood mononuclear cells, taken before any cancer treatment. V usage is TRBV28 and J usage is TRBJ1-5, with D maybe TRBD1 (5 bases). CDR3 DNA sequence: TGTGCCAGCAGTTATGCCGGGGGACCATCGAATCAGCCCCAGCATTTT. This gives the protein CASSYAGGPSNQPQHF.